Each of the 31 T cell receptor beta chains below was sequenced from the same sample in a study of Graves' ophthalmopathy and Graves' hyperthyroidism. The TCR beta CDR3 regions underwent amplification from RNA transcripts. RT-PCR with HTBI primers came first, then second-round multiplex PCR. MiXCR, run by TCRdb on the multiplex PCR reads, gives a single entry per CDR3 protein. Of about 640,000 distinct CDR3 sequences listed, 35% to 45% are singletons. Sequencing input: peripheral blood. Every receptor here comes from an adult man with Graves' ophthalmopathy.

This sequence joins TRBV2 and TRBJ2-2, with TRBD1 as a possible D gene (5 bases). The CDR3 loop spans 12 amino acids. Germline values: CDR1 SNHLY, CDR2 FYNNEI. The V end lost 9 bases, the J end lost 6 bases, and 11 bases lay between the germline ends. The CDR3 loop reads CASGALSGELFF. In nucleotides, the CDR3 is TGTGCCAGTGGGGCTCTCTCCGGGGAGCTGTTTTTT.

The chain has TRBV7-8 and TRBJ2-5, with TRBD2 matching 8 bases. The trim removed 5 bases at V and 2 bases at J, leaving 13 bases unmatched. This CDR3 has 17 amino acids. Germline CDR1 SGHVS, CDR2 FQNEAQ. CDR3 bases: TGTGCCAGCAGCCTACCGAAGGAGAGCGGGGGACAAGAGACCCAGTACTTC. Protein product: CASSLPKESGGQETQYF.

This clonotype was seen ten or more times. V and J are TRBV20-1 and TRBJ1-2; D might be TRBD1 (5 bases). This CDR3 is built from 11 residues. Trimming removed 5 bases at V and 4 bases at J, with 8 bases between. The germline V gene has CDR1 DFQATT and CDR2 SNEGSKA (reference sequence). CDR3 residues: CSAPDSYGYTF. DNA of the CDR3: TGCAGTGCTCCCGACAGCTATGGCTACACCTTC.

The gene calls are TRBV15 and TRBJ1-2, with 10 positions matching TRBD1. The germline CDR1 and CDR2 sequences are LNHNV and YYDKDF (reference sequence). This CDR3 region has 14 residues. V lost 3 bases to trimming and J lost 8 bases; unmatched junction nucleotides: 6. CDR3 sequence: CATSSFGTGAGYTF. DNA of the CDR3: TGTGCCACCAGCAGCTTTGGGACAGGGGCCGGCTACACCTTC.

The chain uses TRBV25-1 and TRBJ1-6; TRBD1 agrees at 10 bases. The V gene's germline CDR1 is MGHDK and CDR2 SYGVNS. Unmatched junction bases numbered 3, after V lost 4 bases and J lost 9 bases. CDR3 length: 14 residues. As DNA, the CDR3 is TGTGCCAGCAGTGGACAGGGGGCAGTTTCACCCCTCCACTTT. Its translation is CASSGQGAVSPLHF.

Regarding this clonotype: Given the absence of the conserved phenylalanine or tryptophan at the CDR3 end, a read error is likely. The chain has TRBV7-9 and TRBJ1-1; D not resolved. The CDR3 contains 14 residues. The V gene lost 7 bases and the J gene lost 4 bases, with 16 bases spanning the gap. CDR1 SEHNR and CDR2 FQNEAQ come from the germline V gene (reference sequence). The CDR3 loop reads CASTTTGIGTEAFL. The CDR3 region has the DNA TGTGCCAGCACCACGACGGGAATAGGCACTGAAGCTTTCCTT.

V usage is TRBV27 and J usage is TRBJ1-1; D not resolved. The germline V gene encodes CDR1 MNHEY and CDR2 SMNVEV (reference sequence). The V end lost 0 bases, the J end lost 0 bases, and 5 bases lay between the germline ends. CDR3 length: 14 residues. For the CDR3, the DNA is TGTGCCAGCAGTTTATCCGGGATGAACACTGAAGCTTTCTTT. It codes for CASSLSGMNTEAFF.

This chain joins TRBV6-6 and TRBJ1-5; TRBD1 is a possible D gene (5 bases). This CDR3 contains 14 residues. Germline values: CDR1 MNHNY, CDR2 SVGAGI (reference sequence). The V end was cut by 10 bases, the J end by 1 base, with 14 bases between. The CDR3 reads CAIRRGDSNQPQHF. As DNA, the CDR3 is TGTGCCATAAGACGGGGCGACAGCAATCAGCCCCAGCATTTT.

As for this clonotype: Germline and junction disagree at one end, which may indicate a read error. The gene calls are TRBV24-1 and TRBJ1-2, with 9 bases fitting TRBD1. The CDR3 has 14 amino acids. Germline CDR1 KGHDR, CDR2 SFDVKD. This CDR3 reads CASSAGTGTYGYTF. The DNA for the CDR3 is TGTGCCAGCAGTGCAGGGACAGGGACCTATGGCTACACCTTC.

This clonotype was observed a few times. The rearrangement uses TRBV10-3 and TRBJ2-7; D is perhaps TRBD2 (6 bases). The V end was cut by 10 bases, the J end by 5 bases, with 21 bases between. This CDR3 has 14 amino acids. Germline V lookup: CDR1 ENHRY, CDR2 SYGVKD. The CDR3 loop is CASDEGGTFHEQYF. The CDR3 DNA reads TGTGCCAGCGACGAGGGAGGAACGTTCCACGAGCAGTACTTC.

At least ten counts were recorded for this clonotype. The chain uses TRBV2 and TRBJ1-3; no definite D call. Trimming stripped 6 bases from V and 2 bases from J, with 17 bases between. Germline loops: CDR1 SNHLY, CDR2 FYNNEI. The CDR3 loop spans 16 amino acids. The CDR3 sequence is CASRPPNPNPGNTIYF. The CDR3 DNA sequence: TGTGCCAGCAGGCCCCCGAACCCTAATCCTGGAAACACCATATATTTT.

The chain couples TRBV2 to TRBJ2-1; D unresolved. Germline V CDR1 and CDR2: SNHLY, FYNNEI. The V end was cut by 2 bases, the J end by 0 bases, with 8 bases between. This CDR3 contains 15 residues. CDR3 in amino acids: CASSERMSSYNEQFF. CDR3 DNA sequence: TGTGCCAGCAGTGAAAGGATGAGCTCCTACAATGAGCAGTTCTTC.

This clonotype showed up many times. An end of the junction differs from the germline gene, which may be a read error. The chain combines TRBV14 with TRBJ2-5; tentative D call: TRBD1 (6 bases). There are 12 residues in the CDR3. The V gene's germline CDR1 is SGHDN and CDR2 FVKESK. The DNA for the CDR3 is TGTGCCAGCAGCCAAGGATACCGGGACACAAACTTC. It yields the protein CASSQGYRDTNF.

This clonotype was seen at least ten times. The rearrangement joins TRBV7-2 to TRBJ1-5; 9 positions match TRBD1. Losses at the gene ends were 8 bases for V and 7 bases for J; bases not matched to a gene: 6. Germline values: CDR1 SGHTA, CDR2 FQGNSA. The CDR3 runs 13 residues. The CDR3 sequence is CASGGQGGQPQHF. CDR3 nucleotide sequence: TGTGCCAGCGGGGGACAGGGCGGCCAGCCCCAGCATTTT.

The chain uses TRBV20-1 and TRBJ2-2; 7 positions agree with TRBD1. Germline CDR1 and CDR2: DFQATT and SNEGSKA (reference sequence). The CDR3 sequence is 14 residues long. The V and J ends lost 5 bases and 2 bases, in that order; junction bases with no gene match: 5. CDR3 sequence reads: CSAPRTGNTGELFF. In nucleotides, the CDR3 is TGCAGTGCTCCGAGGACAGGCAACACCGGGGAGCTGTTTTTT.

The V gene is TRBV7-2, the J gene TRBJ2-7, with D maybe TRBD2 (5 bases). The CDR3 length is 15 residues. Germline V gene sequence: CDR1 SGHTA, CDR2 FQGNSA. The V gene lost 4 bases and the J gene lost 7 bases, with 20 bases spanning the gap. The CDR3: CASSSPLAINNEQYF. CDR3 nucleotides: TGTGCCAGCAGCTCGCCCTTAGCGATAAACAATGAGCAGTACTTC. The whole variable domain, remainder taken from reference TRBV7-2 and TRBJ2-7, is GAGVSQSPSNKVTEKGKDVELRCDPISGHTALYWYRQSLGQGLEFLIYFQGNSAPDKSGLPSDRFSAERTGGSVSTLTIQRTQQEDSAVYLCASSSPLAINNEQYFGPGTRLTVT.

The chain couples TRBV6-1 to TRBJ1-1; D remains unclear. CDR1 is MNHNS, CDR2 SASEGT, per germline. This CDR3 comprises 13 residues. CDR3: CARAWPGNTEAFF. The CDR3 coding sequence is TGTGCTAGAGCGTGGCCAGGGAACACTGAAGCTTTCTTT.

This clonotype came up many times. One end of the junction varies from germline; a read error may be responsible. The V gene is TRBV5-1, the J gene TRBJ2-2; D not certain. The CDR3 is 12 residues long. The germline V gene has CDR1 SGHRS and CDR2 YFSETQ. CDR3: CASSLDTGELFF. The CDR3 nucleotides are TGTGCCAGCAGCTTAGACACCGGGGAGCTGTTTTTT.

This clonotype has only a few counts. V gene TRBV14 combines with J gene TRBJ2-7, with TRBD1 matching over 9 bases. This CDR3 is 16 amino acids long. The J segment lost 3 bases and the V segment lost 2 bases, leaving 8 bases of the junction unmatched. Germline V gene lookup returns CDR1 SGHDN and CDR2 FVKESK. The CDR3 sequence: CASSQILWDRDYEQYF. The CDR3 nucleotides read TGTGCCAGCAGCCAAATATTGTGGGACAGGGACTACGAGCAGTACTTC. The full variable domain, with the rest looked up from reference TRBV14 and TRBJ2-7, is EAGVTQFPSHSVIEKGQTVTLRCDPISGHDNLYWYRRVMGKEIKFLLHFVKESKQDESGMPNNRFLAERTGGTYSTLKVQPAELEDSGVYFCASSQILWDRDYEQYFGPGTRLTVT.

This clonotype is a singleton in its sample. Given a much more abundant clone one base away, this may be a read error. A read error is likely, as this CDR3 ends without the conserved phenylalanine or tryptophan. The V and J genes are TRBV7-9 and TRBJ1-2, with D tentatively TRBD1 (5 bases). Per germline, CDR1 SEHNR and CDR2 FQNEAQ (reference sequence). The CDR3 has 14 amino acids. DNA for the CDR3: TGCGCCAGCAGCCAAGCAGGGCAGGTCTATGGCTACACCCTC. This codes for CASSQAGQVYGYTL.

The rearrangement uses TRBV6-1 and TRBJ2-5, with a tentative D call TRBD1 (5 bases). The V and J ends lost 1 base and 5 bases respectively, with 11 bases between them. Looked up from germline, CDR1 is MNHNS and CDR2 is SASEGT. The CDR3 is 14 residues long. The CDR3 sequence is CASSEGAGPETQYF. The CDR3 nucleotides are TGTGCCAGCAGTGAAGGAGCAGGGCCGGAGACCCAGTACTTC.

This sequence joins TRBV7-9 and TRBJ1-1, with a weak D call TRBD1 (5 bases). V was shortened by 4 bases and J by 5 bases, with 11 bases between the two germline ends. The CDR3 extends over 13 amino acids. Germline V gives CDR1 SEHNR, CDR2 FQNEAQ (reference sequence). CDR3 DNA sequence: TGTGCCAGCAGCTGGGACGTCGGAACTGAAGCTTTCTTT. Its translation: CASSWDVGTEAFF. The full variable domain, in which reference TRBV7-9 and TRBJ1-1 provide the parts outside the CDR3, is DTGVSQNPRHKITKRGQNVTFRCDPISEHNRLYWYRQTLGQGPEFLTYFQNEAQLEKSRLLSDRFSAERPKGSFSTLEIQRTEQGDSAMYLCASSWDVGTEAFFGQGTRLTVV.

The V and J genes are TRBV29-1 and TRBJ1-1; D is undetermined. CDR1 and CDR2 (germline): SQVTM, ANQGSEA. V lost 8 bases to trimming and J lost 1 base, with 14 bases between them. The length of the CDR3 is 13 residues. This CDR3 reads CSLAGVKNTEAFF. The DNA of the CDR3 is TGCAGCTTGGCCGGAGTGAAGAACACTGAAGCTTTCTTT.

This clonotype has only a few counts. The genes are TRBV19 and TRBJ1-6; weak D call: TRBD1 (6 bases). V lost 3 bases and J lost 7, with 10 bases in between. The CDR3 extends over 14 amino acids. The germline gives CDR1 LNHDA, CDR2 SQIVND (reference sequence). The DNA for the CDR3 is TGTGCCAGTAGTATGTACAGGGAGAATTCACCCCTCCACTTT. Translation gives CASSMYRENSPLHF.

This clonotype was seen more than once but under ten times. The CDR3 bases are TGTGCCAGCAGTGCGGTTGGGTCAGCAGTACCGCCCTATGGCTACACCTTC. Translation: CASSAVGSAVPPYGYTF. V usage is TRBV2 and J usage is TRBJ1-2, with D unclear. The germline V and J ends were trimmed by 4 bases and 4 bases, with 22 bases remaining between them. The CDR3 sequence is 17 residues long. Germline V gene sequence: CDR1 SNHLY, CDR2 FYNNEI.

This clonotype was seen repeatedly, ten times or more. The chain has TRBV7-2 and TRBJ2-7; 8 bases line up with TRBD2. With 3 bases clipped from V and 0 bases from J, the junction kept 4 bases outside the gene matches. The CDR3 loop spans 15 amino acids. Germline CDR1 reads SGHTA; CDR2 reads FQGNSA. The CDR3 is CASSFTGGASYEQYF. CDR3 DNA: TGTGCCAGCAGCTTTACCGGGGGGGCCTCCTACGAGCAGTACTTC.

This clonotype has a count of ten or more. This chain joins TRBV20-1 and TRBJ1-5; D not certain. The V gene lost 4 bases and the J gene lost 4 bases, with 11 bases spanning the gap. CDR3 length: 13 residues. Germline V lookup: CDR1 DFQATT, CDR2 SNEGSKA (reference sequence). Here the CDR3 reads CSATRSLNQPQHF. CDR3 DNA: TGCAGTGCTACACGAAGCCTTAATCAGCCCCAGCATTTT.

Only a few counts were recorded for this clonotype. J is TRBJ2-1 and V is TRBV25-1; D perhaps matches TRBD1 (6 bases). Germline V CDR1 and CDR2: MGHDK, SYGVNS. The CDR3 has 13 amino acids. V dropped 4 bases and J dropped 8 bases, with 12 bases sitting between them. The CDR3 DNA reads TGTGCCAGCAGTGCGACAGGAGTCGATGAGCAGTTCTTC. Amino acids: CASSATGVDEQFF.

Only a few counts were recorded for this clonotype. This chain links TRBV6-1 with TRBJ2-5; 7 bases are shared with TRBD2. CDR1 is MNHNS, CDR2 SASEGT, per germline. V was pared by 10 bases and J by 2 bases, with 10 bases of the junction left unmatched. The CDR3 covers 14 residues. Here the CDR3 DNA reads TGTGCCACAAGGGCTAGCGGAAGACAAGAGACCCAGTACTTC. As protein: CATRASGRQETQYF.

This clonotype occurred once. The chain couples TRBV20-1 to TRBJ1-5, with 9 bases identical to TRBD1. V was pared by 6 bases and J by 4 bases, with 10 bases of the junction left unmatched. Looked up from germline, CDR1 is DFQATT and CDR2 is SNEGSKA (reference sequence). This CDR3 is 15 amino acids long. As DNA, the CDR3 is TGCAGTGCCCCTGGGACAGGGCCCTGGAATCAGCCCCAGCATTTT. Translation gives CSAPGTGPWNQPQHF.

This clonotype appeared many times. The V call is TRBV6-5, the J call TRBJ1-5; 7 bases are shared with TRBD1. The CDR3 has 14 residues. The V and J ends lost 6 bases and 7 bases, in that order; junction bases with no gene match: 9. Germline CDR1 reads MNHEY; CDR2 reads SVGAGI. The chain's CDR3 is CASSRTGAQQPQHF. CDR3 bases: TGTGCCAGCAGCCGAACAGGGGCGCAGCAGCCCCAGCATTTT.